These T cell receptor beta chains were read from a single sample in a study of T cell responses to AZD1222 COVID-19 vaccine. Repertoires were generated with immunoSEQ multiplex PCR, while TCRdb's copy carries only in-frame clones and drops some. The repertoire has over 100,000 clones, 70% to 90% of them found once; the top ten carry 6.5% to 8.5%. Sequences were derived from peripheral blood, sampled 28 days after the second dose of the MenACWY control vaccine. The receptors were gathered from an adult who received the MenACWY meningococcal vaccine as a control. The CDR3 runs from the conserved cysteine through the conserved F or W. The order of the fields is D gene, J gene, V gene, clone size, CDR3 protein, CDR3 DNA. D genes are given only for firm matches. Expanded clones are given a class, and other clones once, few, many or no size at all.

D: .
J: TRBJ1-2
V: TRBV5-5
size: .
CDR3: CASSPGLLKSLGYTF
DNA: TGTGCCAGCAGCCCCGGGCTATTGAAGTCATTGGGCTACACCTTC

D: .
J: TRBJ1-3
V: TRBV6-5
size: .
CDR3: CASLQGSSGNTIYF
DNA: TGTGCCAGCCTACAGGGCTCCTCTGGAAACACCATATATTTT

D: TRBD1
J: TRBJ1-2
V: TRBV29-1
size: .
CDR3: CSVETAPGGPGDYGYTF
DNA: TGCAGCGTTGAGACCGCCCCAGGGGGTCCGGGCGACTATGGCTACACCTTC

D: .
J: TRBJ1-2
V: TRBV2
size: .
CDR3: CASRGNGYTF
DNA: TGTGCCAGCAGGGGGAATGGCTACACCTTC

D: .
J: TRBJ1-6
V: TRBV6-4
size: .
CDR3: CASRVRDSYNSPLHF
DNA: TGTGCCAGCAGAGTACGAGACAGCTATAATTCACCCCTCCACTTT

D: TRBD1
J: TRBJ2-2
V: TRBV5-6
size: few
CDR3: CASSLLQGARTGELFF
DNA: TGTGCCAGCAGCCTGTTACAGGGGGCTAGGACCGGGGAGCTGTTTTTT

D: .
J: TRBJ2-7
V: TRBV12-5
size: .
CDR3: CASGWDRFYEQYF
DNA: TGTGCTAGTGGTTGGGACCGCTTCTACGAGCAGTACTTC

D: .
J: TRBJ1-1
V: TRBV5-1
size: .
CDR3: CASSLEGMAFF
DNA: TGCGCCAGCAGCTTGGAAGGTATGGCTTTCTTT

D: TRBD2
J: TRBJ2-7
V: TRBV2
size: .
CDR3: CASIFGWGSGMNEQYF
DNA: TGTGCCAGCATTTTTGGATGGGGTAGCGGGATGAACGAGCAGTACTTC

D: .
J: TRBJ2-5
V: TRBV5-1
size: .
CDR3: CASRLGQETQYF
DNA: TGCGCCAGCAGATTGGGCCAAGAGACCCAGTACTTC

D: .
J: TRBJ1-2
V: TRBV5-5
size: .
CDR3: CASSLPGQKGYTF
DNA: TGTGCCAGCAGCTTGCCAGGCCAGAAGGGCTACACCTTC

D: .
J: TRBJ2-5
V: TRBV21-1
size: .
CDR3: CASSKAGAGGPETQYF
DNA: TGTGCCAGCAGCAAAGCGGGGGCGGGAGGGCCCGAGACCCAGTACTTC

D: TRBD1
J: TRBJ1-2
V: TRBV5-5
size: .
CDR3: CASSLDRFYGYTF
DNA: TGTGCCAGCAGCCTGGACAGGTTCTATGGCTACACCTTC

D: TRBD2
J: TRBJ2-3
V: TRBV11-2
size: .
CDR3: CASSLGGSGTRTDTQYF
DNA: TGTGCCAGCAGCTTAGGGGGTAGCGGGACGCGCACAGATACGCAGTATTTT

D: TRBD1
J: TRBJ1-5
V: TRBV29-1
size: .
CDR3: CSVGGTGNQPQHF
DNA: TGCAGCGTTGGAGGGACAGGCAATCAGCCCCAGCATTTT

D: .
J: TRBJ1-5
V: TRBV18
size: once
CDR3: CASSPRAGGLQHF
DNA: TGTGCCAGCTCACCACGCGCGGGGGGGCTCCAGCATTTT

D: TRBD1
J: TRBJ1-1
V: TRBV12-3/TRBV12-4
size: .
CDR3: CASSFGTGIAFF
DNA: TGTGCCAGCAGTTTCGGGACAGGGATAGCTTTCTTT

D: TRBD2
J: TRBJ2-5
V: TRBV5-1
size: .
CDR3: CASSLSGGETQYF
DNA: TGCGCCAGCAGCTTGTCCGGGGGGGAGACCCAGTACTTC

D: .
J: TRBJ1-2
V: TRBV6-5
size: once
CDR3: CASSPDRSAGGYTF
DNA: TGTGCCAGCAGTCCAGACAGGTCCGCGGGTGGCTACACCTTC

D: .
J: TRBJ1-3
V: TRBV6-1
size: .
CDR3: CASSEAPGAIGNTIYF
DNA: TGTGCCAGCAGTGAAGCTCCCGGGGCGATTGGAAACACCATATATTTT

D: .
J: TRBJ2-5
V: TRBV7-2
size: .
CDR3: CASSLSVQETQYF
DNA: TGTGCCAGCAGCTTATCGGTCCAAGAGACCCAGTACTTC

D: .
J: TRBJ1-2
V: TRBV19
size: once
CDR3: CASSSRGLNYGYTF
DNA: TGTGCCAGTAGTAGTCGGGGGCTTAACTATGGCTACACCTTC

D: TRBD1
J: TRBJ2-1
V: TRBV5-8
size: .
CDR3: CASSRDRGLNEQFF
DNA: TGTGCCAGCAGCCGGGACAGGGGGCTCAATGAGCAGTTCTTC

D: .
J: TRBJ1-2
V: TRBV28
size: .
CDR3: CASAVGFYGYTF
DNA: TGTGCCAGCGCTGTCGGTTTCTATGGCTACACCTTC

D: .
J: TRBJ2-1
V: TRBV24-1
size: .
CDR3: CATSGITGPSSYNEQFF
DNA: TGTGCCACCAGTGGTATCACCGGTCCCTCCTCCTACAATGAGCAGTTCTTC

D: .
J: TRBJ1-1
V: TRBV12-3/TRBV12-4
size: .
CDR3: CASSLAGLIEAFF
DNA: TGTGCCAGCAGTTTAGCCGGTTTAATTGAAGCTTTCTTT

D: TRBD1
J: TRBJ1-2
V: TRBV11-2
size: few
CDR3: CASSPDRDGALGGYTF
DNA: TGTGCCAGCAGCCCGGACAGGGATGGTGCCCTGGGCGGCTACACCTTC

D: .
J: TRBJ1-4
V: TRBV18
size: .
CDR3: CASSPPGAGLNEKLFF
DNA: TGTGCCAGCTCACCACCGGGGGCAGGGCTAAATGAAAAACTGTTTTTT

D: TRBD1
J: TRBJ1-1
V: TRBV30
size: few
CDR3: CARENRGASEAFF
DNA: TGTGCCCGTGAGAACAGGGGGGCTTCTGAAGCTTTCTTT

D: .
J: TRBJ1-2
V: TRBV5-4
size: .
CDR3: CASTSSRIRSSGGYTF
DNA: TGTGCCAGCACCTCGAGCAGGATTCGCTCATCGGGTGGCTACACCTTC

D: .
J: TRBJ1-1
V: TRBV6-5
size: few
CDR3: CASSYPRAGKSFF
DNA: TGTGCCAGCAGTTACCCGAGGGCAGGTAAATCTTTCTTT

D: .
J: TRBJ2-3
V: TRBV9
size: .
CDR3: CASSVGDSGYADTQYF
DNA: TGTGCCAGCAGCGTAGGGGATTCGGGGTATGCAGATACGCAGTATTTT

D: .
J: TRBJ1-4
V: TRBV19
size: .
CDR3: CASSISGGGEKLFF
DNA: TGTGCCAGTAGCATCAGTGGGGGTGGGGAAAAACTGTTTTTT

D: .
J: TRBJ2-1
V: TRBV11-2
size: few
CDR3: CASSLDRGDYNEQFF
DNA: TGTGCCAGCAGCTTAGATAGGGGGGACTACAATGAGCAGTTCTTC

D: .
J: TRBJ1-6
V: TRBV6-6
size: .
CDR3: CASSSGPRDSPLHF
DNA: TGTGCCAGCAGTTCAGGGCCCCGCGATTCACCCCTCCACTTT

D: .
J: TRBJ2-3
V: TRBV9
size: .
CDR3: CASSVASGIPTQYF
DNA: TGTGCCAGCAGCGTAGCGAGTGGCATCCCTACGCAGTATTTT

D: .
J: TRBJ2-1
V: TRBV19
size: .
CDR3: CASSIKGTLSYNEQFF
DNA: TGTGCCAGTAGTATTAAGGGGACCCTCTCCTACAATGAGCAGTTCTTC

D: TRBD2
J: TRBJ2-3
V: TRBV6-5
size: .
CDR3: CASSHGTSGTDTQYF
DNA: TGTGCCAGCAGCCACGGGACTAGCGGAACAGATACGCAGTATTTT

D: .
J: TRBJ1-2
V: TRBV7-9
size: .
CDR3: CASSLGPLGGYGYTF
DNA: TGTGCCAGCAGCTTAGGTCCTCTCGGTGGCTATGGCTACACCTTC

D: TRBD1
J: TRBJ1-1
V: TRBV6-5
size: .
CDR3: CASSYRTGGTEAFF
DNA: TGTGCCAGCAGTTACCGGACAGGGGGAACTGAAGCTTTCTTT

D: .
J: TRBJ1-5
V: TRBV7-9
size: .
CDR3: CASSSSGQPQHF
DNA: TGTGCCAGCAGCTCTTCTGGTCAGCCCCAGCATTTT

D: TRBD2
J: TRBJ2-3
V: TRBV7-3
size: .
CDR3: CASSLTLGGTGDTQYF
DNA: TGTGCCAGCAGCTTAACTCTCGGGGGGACGGGAGATACGCAGTATTTT

D: .
J: TRBJ1-4
V: TRBV14
size: .
CDR3: CASSQDLAGLGEKLFF
DNA: TGTGCCAGCAGCCAAGATCTTGCAGGGCTAGGCGAAAAACTGTTTTTT

D: .
J: TRBJ2-7
V: TRBV12-5
size: .
CDR3: CASGLAQVSYEQYF
DNA: TGTGCTAGTGGTTTGGCTCAGGTCTCCTACGAGCAGTACTTC

D: TRBD1
J: TRBJ1-2
V: TRBV2
size: .
CDR3: CASSGDRNYGYTF
DNA: TGTGCCAGCAGTGGGGACAGAAACTATGGCTACACCTTC